These T cell receptor beta chains were read from a single sample in a study of blood T cell repertoires in COVID-19. Libraries were prepared by immunoSEQ multiplex PCR; TCRdb keeps only in-frame clonotypes and omits some of them. The sample records 55,000 to 75,000 clones, approximately 79% being singletons. The sequenced sample consisted of peripheral blood. All receptors derive from an elderly man with active COVID-19. The CDR3 runs from the conserved cysteine through the conserved F or W. The D gene is left open where the match is weak. Size is omitted from some rows. Given values are once, few, many or a class for expanded clones.

clone size | D gene | J gene | V gene | CDR3 protein | CDR3 DNA
few | . | TRBJ1-1 | TRBV7-2 | CASSQSGVGGINTEAFF | TGTGCCAGCAGCCAATCGGGGGTTGGTGGTATTAACACTGAAGCTTTCTTT
. | TRBD2 | TRBJ2-7 | TRBV6-6 | CASRYGTSNDEQYF | TGTGCCAGCAGATACGGGACTAGCAACGACGAGCAGTACTTC
. | . | TRBJ1-4 | TRBV19 | CASSYGGSQEKLFF | TGTGCCAGTAGTTACGGAGGTAGCCAGGAAAAACTGTTTTTT
few | TRBD2 | TRBJ2-2 | TRBV4-1 | CASSQDTSGRPAGELFF | TGCGCCAGCAGCCAGGATACTAGCGGGAGGCCGGCCGGGGAGCTGTTTTTT
. | . | TRBJ1-1 | TRBV29-1 | CSVAKTGSMNTEAFF | TGCAGCGTCGCAAAGACAGGCAGTATGAACACTGAAGCTTTCTTT
. | TRBD1 | TRBJ1-2 | TRBV19 | CASRAVDRDYGYTF | TGTGCCAGTAGGGCGGTTGACAGGGACTATGGCTACACCTTC
. | TRBD1 | TRBJ2-1 | TRBV28 | CASSWGTGVGEQFF | TGTGCCAGCAGTTGGGGGACAGGGGTCGGTGAGCAGTTCTTC
. | TRBD2 | TRBJ2-3 | TRBV5-6 | CASSTKGLAGGITQYF | TGTGCCAGCAGCACGAAGGGGCTAGCGGGAGGGATAACGCAGTATTTT
. | . | TRBJ2-6 | TRBV5-4 | CASGSGNPGANVLTF | TGTGCCAGCGGTTCGGGGAACCCTGGGGCCAACGTCCTGACTTTC
. | . | TRBJ1-5 | TRBV19 | CASRVPGRGNQPQHF | TGTGCCAGCAGGGTACCTGGCAGGGGCAATCAGCCCCAGCATTTT
. | . | TRBJ1-6 | TRBV6-2/TRBV6-3 | CASSYSGKGVDSPLHF | TGTGCCAGCAGTTACTCGGGGAAGGGGGTCGATTCACCCCTCCACTTT
. | . | TRBJ2-7 | TRBV6-5 | CASSYSSSYEQYF | TGTGCCAGCAGTTACTCTAGTTCCTACGAGCAGTACTTC
. | TRBD2 | TRBJ2-3 | TRBV6-2/TRBV6-3 | CASSFRYGTSGRDPSQYF | TGTGCCAGCAGTTTTCGCTATGGGACTAGCGGGAGAGATCCCTCGCAGTATTTT
. | . | TRBJ1-4 | TRBV5-6 | CASSLGQGYEKLFF | TGTGCCAGCAGCTTGGGGCAGGGATACGAAAAACTGTTTTTT
. | TRBD2 | TRBJ2-2 | TRBV3-1/TRBV3-2 | CASSPWTSGGAGNTGELFF | TGTGCCAGCAGCCCCTGGACTAGCGGGGGGGCCGGCAACACCGGGGAGCTGTTTTTT
. | TRBD1 | TRBJ2-3 | TRBV5-1 | CASSLDGQGADTQYF | TGCGCCAGCAGCTTGGACGGACAGGGAGCAGATACGCAGTATTTT
. | . | TRBJ1-5 | TRBV6-1 | CASSDTRGVSNQPQHF | TGTGCCAGCAGTGACACCCGGGGGGTAAGCAATCAGCCCCAGCATTTT
. | TRBD1 | TRBJ1-1 | TRBV29-1 | CSARQGRTEAFF | TGCAGCGCGCGACAGGGGAGGACTGAAGCTTTCTTT
once | . | TRBJ2-3 | TRBV19 | CASSIYGGPGDTQYF | TGTGCCAGTAGTATCTACGGGGGGCCCGGAGATACGCAGTATTTT
. | . | TRBJ2-7 | TRBV7-9 | CASGPGGYEQYF | TGTGCCAGCGGGCCCGGGGGCTACGAGCAGTACTTC
. | . | TRBJ2-7 | TRBV4-2 | CASSQGVAAYEQYF | TGTGCCAGCAGCCAAGGGGTTGCGGCCTACGAGCAGTACTTC
. | . | TRBJ2-5 | TRBV9 | CASSVGTGEETQYF | TGTGCCAGCAGCGTAGGGACGGGAGAGGAGACCCAGTACTTC
. | TRBD2 | TRBJ2-1 | TRBV7-6 | CASSPQAGGSYNEQFF | TGTGCCAGCAGCCCCCAAGCGGGGGGCTCCTACAATGAGCAGTTCTTC
. | . | TRBJ2-1 | TRBV5-4 | CASSTRHNYNEQFF | TGTGCCAGCAGCACGCGGCACAACTACAATGAGCAGTTCTTC
. | . | TRBJ2-7 | TRBV15 | CATSAYLRDNSYEQYF | TGTGCCACCAGCGCCTACCTCCGGGACAACTCCTACGAGCAGTACTTC
. | TRBD2 | TRBJ2-3 | TRBV7-9 | CASSLASGEVDTQYF | TGTGCCAGCAGCTTAGCCAGCGGGGAGGTAGATACGCAGTATTTT
. | . | TRBJ1-3 | TRBV4-1 | CASSSQQTNSGNTIYF | TGCGCCAGCAGCAGTCAACAGACAAACTCTGGAAACACCATATATTTT
many | TRBD2 | TRBJ2-1 | TRBV5-4 | CASMASGAPNNEQFF | TGTGCCAGCATGGCTAGCGGGGCACCAAACAATGAGCAGTTCTTC
. | . | TRBJ2-7 | TRBV27 | CASWGGRSYEQYF | TGTGCCAGCTGGGGGGGGCGATCCTACGAGCAGTACTTC
. | . | TRBJ2-3 | TRBV19 | CASSMGSGDTDTQYF | TGTGCCAGTAGTATGGGATCGGGGGACACAGATACGCAGTATTTT
. | . | TRBJ2-7 | TRBV28 | CASSWGRGYEQYF | TGTGCCAGCAGTTGGGGCAGGGGCTACGAGCAGTACTTC
few | TRBD1 | TRBJ1-4 | TRBV5-6 | CASSLWGTGTNEKLFF | TGTGCCAGCAGCTTGTGGGGGACAGGAACTAATGAAAAACTGTTTTTT
. | . | TRBJ1-5 | TRBV18 | CASSGGGNQPQHF | TGTGCCAGCTCCGGCGGTGGCAATCAGCCCCAGCATTTT
. | TRBD1 | TRBJ1-4 | TRBV14 | CASSQTTGGINEKLFF | TGTGCCAGCAGCCAAACCACAGGGGGGATTAATGAAAAACTGTTTTTT
many | TRBD1 | TRBJ1-4 | TRBV6-2/TRBV6-3 | CASSWDSEKLFF | TGTGCCAGCAGCTGGGACAGTGAAAAACTGTTTTTT
. | . | TRBJ2-1 | TRBV18 | CASSSRQGLDNEQFF | TGTGCCAGCTCCTCCAGGCAGGGCTTGGACAATGAGCAGTTCTTC
. | . | TRBJ1-3 | TRBV5-1 | CASSLGTVTTSGNTIYF | TGCGCCAGCAGCTTGGGGACAGTTACTACCTCTGGAAACACCATATATTTT
. | . | TRBJ1-1 | TRBV6-5 | CASRKTHPNTEAFF | TGTGCCAGCAGGAAGACACATCCGAACACTGAAGCTTTCTTT
. | . | TRBJ1-2 | TRBV7-2 | CASSQEGRYGYTF | TGTGCCAGCAGCCAGGAGGGTCGCTATGGCTACACCTTC
. | TRBD1 | TRBJ1-4 | TRBV18 | CASSRNRGATNEKLFF | TGTGCCAGCTCACGAAACAGGGGGGCAACTAATGAAAAACTGTTTTTT
. | . | TRBJ2-3 | TRBV5-1 | CASSWGAAGLTDTQYF | TGCGCCAGCAGCTGGGGGGCAGCGGGGCTCACAGATACGCAGTATTTT
. | . | TRBJ1-3 | TRBV4-1 | CASSLGGTRGSGNTIYF | TGCGCCAGCAGCCTCGGGGGGACCCGCGGCTCGGGGAACACCATATATTTT
. | TRBD2 | TRBJ2-3 | TRBV19 | CASRTSGGMDTQYF | TGTGCCAGTAGGACTAGCGGGGGGATGGATACGCAGTATTTT
. | . | TRBJ2-7 | TRBV5-5 | CASSPLGQSIYEQYF | TGTGCCAGCAGCCCACTAGGGCAGTCCATCTACGAGCAGTACTTC
. | . | TRBJ2-7 | TRBV6-5 | CASGLEESYEQYF | TGTGCCAGCGGACTGGAGGAATCCTACGAGCAGTACTTC
. | . | TRBJ2-3 | TRBV4-1 | CASSQLEGGNPDTQYF | TGCGCCAGCAGCCAGCTAGAAGGGGGAAACCCAGATACGCAGTATTTT